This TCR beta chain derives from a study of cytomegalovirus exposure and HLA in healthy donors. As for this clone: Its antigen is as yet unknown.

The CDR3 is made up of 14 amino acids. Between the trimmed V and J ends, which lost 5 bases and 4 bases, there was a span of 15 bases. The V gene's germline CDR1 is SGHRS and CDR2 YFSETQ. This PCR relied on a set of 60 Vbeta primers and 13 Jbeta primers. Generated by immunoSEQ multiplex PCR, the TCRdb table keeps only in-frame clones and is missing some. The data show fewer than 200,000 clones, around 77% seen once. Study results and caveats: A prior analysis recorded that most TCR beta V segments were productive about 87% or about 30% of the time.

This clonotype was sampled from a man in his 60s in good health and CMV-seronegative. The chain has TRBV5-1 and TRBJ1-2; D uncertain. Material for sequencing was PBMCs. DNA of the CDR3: TGCGCCAGCAGGGTAGAGGGAGATTTCTATGGCTACACCTTC. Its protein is CASRVEGDFYGYTF.